This T cell receptor (beta chain) came from a study of blood T cell repertoires in COVID-19. On the study more broadly: Some COVID-19 samples were acute and others convalescent; all came from the United States, Italy and Spain. The analysed material was cDNA or gDNA that came from T cells, B-cell-depleted T cells, or PBMCs.

In the authors' workflow: Scientists estimated how many nucleated cells there were by amplifying reference gene primers. Generated by immunoSEQ multiplex PCR, the TCRdb table keeps only in-frame clones and is missing some. V, J and clone size are those of that table, while D and trimming were read from the DNA. Of about 120,000 clones listed, over 75% are singletons. Germline lookup yields CDR1 LNHNV and CDR2 YYDKDF (reference sequence). The length of the CDR3 is 14 residues. The junction had 2 bases not matched to a gene; V was cut back by 1 base and J by 5 bases. The specimen sequenced was peripheral blood. The clonotype was recovered from a man in his sixties or seventies with active or convalescent COVID-19. The chain links TRBV15 to TRBJ2-7; 10 nucleotides agree with TRBD2. The CDR3 protein is CATSRGTSGNEQYF. The DNA of the CDR3 is TGTGCCACCAGCAGAGGTACTAGCGGGAACGAGCAGTACTTC.